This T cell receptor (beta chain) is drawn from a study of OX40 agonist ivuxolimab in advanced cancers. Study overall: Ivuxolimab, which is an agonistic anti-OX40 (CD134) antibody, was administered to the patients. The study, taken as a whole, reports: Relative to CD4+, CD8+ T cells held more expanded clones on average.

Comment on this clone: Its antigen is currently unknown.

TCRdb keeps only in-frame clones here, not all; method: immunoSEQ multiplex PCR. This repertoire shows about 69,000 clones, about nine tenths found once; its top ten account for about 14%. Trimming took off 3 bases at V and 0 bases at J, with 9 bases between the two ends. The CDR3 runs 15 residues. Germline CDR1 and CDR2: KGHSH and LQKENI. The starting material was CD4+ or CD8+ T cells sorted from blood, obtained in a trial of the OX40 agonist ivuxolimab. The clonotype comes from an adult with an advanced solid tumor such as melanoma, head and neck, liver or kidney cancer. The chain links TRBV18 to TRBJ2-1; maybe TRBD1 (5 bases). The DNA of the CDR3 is TGTGCCAGCTCACCGGACATTTTCTCCTACAATGAGCAGTTCTTC. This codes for CASSPDIFSYNEQFF.